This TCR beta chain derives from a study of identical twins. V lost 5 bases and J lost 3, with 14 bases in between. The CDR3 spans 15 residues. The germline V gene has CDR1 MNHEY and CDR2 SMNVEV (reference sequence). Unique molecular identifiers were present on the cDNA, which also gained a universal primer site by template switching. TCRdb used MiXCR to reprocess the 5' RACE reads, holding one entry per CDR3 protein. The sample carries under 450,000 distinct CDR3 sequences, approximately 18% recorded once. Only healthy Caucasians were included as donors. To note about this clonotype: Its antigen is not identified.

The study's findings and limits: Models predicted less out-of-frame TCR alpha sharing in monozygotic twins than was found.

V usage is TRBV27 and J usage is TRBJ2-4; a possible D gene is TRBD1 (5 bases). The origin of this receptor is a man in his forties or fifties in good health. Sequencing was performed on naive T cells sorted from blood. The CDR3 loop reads CASSLKRGGKNIQYF. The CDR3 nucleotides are TGTGCCAGCAGTCTAAAAAGGGGTGGCAAAAACATTCAGTACTTC.